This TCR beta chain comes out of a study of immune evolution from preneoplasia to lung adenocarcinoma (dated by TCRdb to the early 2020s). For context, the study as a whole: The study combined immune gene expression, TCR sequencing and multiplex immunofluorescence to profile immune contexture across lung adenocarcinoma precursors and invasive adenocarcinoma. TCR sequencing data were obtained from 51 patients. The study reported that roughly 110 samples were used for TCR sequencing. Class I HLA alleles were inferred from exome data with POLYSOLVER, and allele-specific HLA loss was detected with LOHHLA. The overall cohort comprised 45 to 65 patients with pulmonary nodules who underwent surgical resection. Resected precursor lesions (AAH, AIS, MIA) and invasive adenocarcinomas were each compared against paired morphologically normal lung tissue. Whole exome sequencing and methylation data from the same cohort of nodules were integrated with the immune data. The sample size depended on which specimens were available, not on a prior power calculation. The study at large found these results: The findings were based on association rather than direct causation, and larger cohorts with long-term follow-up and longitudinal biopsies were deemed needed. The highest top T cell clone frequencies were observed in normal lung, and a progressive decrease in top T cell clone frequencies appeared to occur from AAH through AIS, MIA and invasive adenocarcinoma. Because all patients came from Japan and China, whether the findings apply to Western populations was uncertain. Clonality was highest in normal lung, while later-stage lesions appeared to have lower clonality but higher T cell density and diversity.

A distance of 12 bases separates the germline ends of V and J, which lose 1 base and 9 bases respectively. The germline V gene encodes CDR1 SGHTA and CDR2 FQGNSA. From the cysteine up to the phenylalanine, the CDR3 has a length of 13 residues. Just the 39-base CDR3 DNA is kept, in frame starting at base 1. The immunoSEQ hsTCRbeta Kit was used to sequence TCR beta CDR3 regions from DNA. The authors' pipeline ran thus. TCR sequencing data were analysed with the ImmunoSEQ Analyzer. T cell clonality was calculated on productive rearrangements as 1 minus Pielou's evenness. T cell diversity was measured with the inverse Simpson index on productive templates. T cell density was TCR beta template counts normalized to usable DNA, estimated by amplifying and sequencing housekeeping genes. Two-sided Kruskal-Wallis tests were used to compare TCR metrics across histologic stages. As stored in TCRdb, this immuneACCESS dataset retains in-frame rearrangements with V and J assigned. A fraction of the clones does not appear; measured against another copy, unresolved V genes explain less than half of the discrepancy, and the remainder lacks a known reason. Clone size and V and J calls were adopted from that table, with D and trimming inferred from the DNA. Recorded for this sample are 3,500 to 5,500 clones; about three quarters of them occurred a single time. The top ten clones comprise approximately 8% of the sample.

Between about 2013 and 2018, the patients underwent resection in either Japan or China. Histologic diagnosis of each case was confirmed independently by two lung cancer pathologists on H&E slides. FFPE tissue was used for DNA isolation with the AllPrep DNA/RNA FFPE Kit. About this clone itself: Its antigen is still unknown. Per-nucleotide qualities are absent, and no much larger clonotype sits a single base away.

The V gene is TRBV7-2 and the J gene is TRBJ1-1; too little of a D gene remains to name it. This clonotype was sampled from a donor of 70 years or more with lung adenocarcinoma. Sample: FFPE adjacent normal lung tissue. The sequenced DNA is TGTGCCAGCAGCTTAGGAAAGGTACTACAAGCTTTCTTT. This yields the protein CASSLGKVLQAFF.